Listed below are T cell receptor beta chains from one sample, sequenced in a study of T cells in Graves' hyperthyroidism and ophthalmopathy. TCRdb reprocessed the multiplex PCR reads via MiXCR and lists one record per CDR3 protein. This sample carries hundreds of thousands of distinct CDR3 sequences, 11% to 15% of them seen once, and the ten largest clones take 5.8%. Source material: blood. These receptors all stem from a woman aged 25 to 39 with Graves' hyperthyroidism that later progressed to Graves' ophthalmopathy. CDR3s include the opening cysteine and the closing phenylalanine or tryptophan.

CDR3aa,v_gene
CASSVPGLEDYEQYF,TRBV9
CASTDRSSYEQYF,TRBV6-2/TRBV6-3
CASGLSSMNTEAFF,TRBV12-5
CASSMNQGNEKLFF,TRBV19
CASSQGTGLETQYF,TRBV3-1
CASSPSRGAGDEQFF,TRBV7-9
CASSPGAGSGYTF,TRBV19
CASSLSGVRDTQYF,TRBV7-2
CSVFSKETQYF,TRBV29-1
CASSSTLGGQGAGELFF,TRBV5-5
CASSLDAGQETQYF,TRBV7-2
CASTYRSYEQYF,TRBV12-3/TRBV12-4
CASSLIGGSGTEAFF,TRBV7-3
CASSSRLAGGPNEQFF,TRBV28
CASSMVGVGNSPLHF,TRBV19
CSARGSSGRAGENIQYF,TRBV20-1
CASSEGWSSYNSPLHF,TRBV6-1
CASSQEGSGSQPQHF,TRBV3-1
CASSLGGLRPQHF,TRBV7-2
CASSERQAVQSSYNSPLHF,TRBV6-2/TRBV6-3
CASSSLSETQYF,TRBV7-2
CASTPGGQYEQYF,TRBV7-8
CASTQGSEQFF,TRBV12-3/TRBV12-4
CASSWLAGGVNEQFF,TRBV7-3